This T cell receptor (beta chain) was recorded in a study of tissue T cells after allogeneic stem cell transplantation. Comment on this clone: All gene names here are mouse names. The read terminates 1 residue ahead of where the CDR3 ends, so the germline J gene completes it.

Here immunoSEQ multiplex PCR was the method, and the copy in TCRdb shows in-frame clones only, minus some. The top ten clones hold about 0.41% of a sample with roughly 20,000 clones, approximately 70% of them seen once. The germline gives CDR1 FNHDT, CDR2 SITEND (reference sequence). Trimming at V came to 5 bases and at J to 0 bases, leaving 5 bases not matched to a gene. The CDR3 has 16 residues. Sequenced material: blood. The clonotype was recovered from a female BALB/c mouse in good health. The strain's MHC haplotype is H2-d. This rearrangement joins TRBV19 to TRBJ2-1; TRBD2 agrees at 10 bases. The covered CDR3 bases are TGTGCCAGCAGCTCCCGGACTGGGGGTAACTATGCTGAGCAGTTC. Translated: CASSSRTGGNYAEQF. The entire CDR3 is CASSSRTGGNYAEQFF.